This entry lists 30 T cell receptor beta chains sequenced from one sample in a study of blood T cell repertoires in COVID-19. The method was immunoSEQ multiplex PCR; TCRdb's version includes in-frame clones alone and lacks a portion of them. Of a few hundred thousand clones in the sample, approximately 88% were seen once. Sequenced input: peripheral blood. These receptors were obtained from a woman under 40 who had recovered from COVID-19.

This clone has just one count. V is TRBV18 and J is TRBJ1-3; 9 bases match TRBD1. Trimming cost V 6 bases and J 2 bases; bases outside gene matches: 5. CDR3 length: 15 residues. Germline loops: CDR1 KGHSH, CDR2 LQKENI. The CDR3 is CASSRDRATGNTIYF. The CDR3 DNA reads TGTGCCAGCTCTCGGGACAGGGCTACTGGAAACACCATATATTTT.

This rearrangement joins TRBV6-6 to TRBJ1-1, with D maybe TRBD1 (6 bases). CDR1 MNHNY and CDR2 SVGAGI come from the germline V gene (reference sequence). V was trimmed by 3 bases and J by 4 bases, leaving 9 bases between them. There are 13 residues in the CDR3. The CDR3 here is CASSYVGGTEAFF. The CDR3 DNA sequence: TGTGCCAGCAGTTATGTAGGGGGCACTGAAGCTTTCTTT.

The DNA for the CDR3 is TGTGCCAGCAGTCCTGTGCTGTCAGGCAACACCGGGGAGCTGTTTTTT. Protein: CASSPVLSGNTGELFF. The chain is built from TRBV6-6 and TRBJ2-2; no reliable D call. The ends were cut back, 5 bases at V and 2 bases at J, with 15 bases in the middle. The CDR3 consists of 16 residues. CDR1 and CDR2 (germline): MNHNY, SVGAGI (reference sequence).

J is TRBJ1-2 and V is TRBV6-5; D may be TRBD1 (5 bases). Trimming shortened V by 2 bases and J by 4 bases, and 14 bases separated the two germline ends. The CDR3 loop spans 15 amino acids. Germline assignment: CDR1 MNHEY and CDR2 SVGAGI. The CDR3 loop is CASSYERGASYGYTF. In DNA form, the CDR3 reads TGTGCCAGCAGTTACGAAAGGGGCGCGAGCTATGGCTACACCTTC.

V and J are TRBV7-9 and TRBJ2-3; TRBD1 aligns across 7 bases. J was trimmed by 2 bases and V by 5 bases; bases with no gene match: 4. Germline values: CDR1 SEHNR, CDR2 FQNEAQ (reference sequence). This CDR3 spans 14 amino acids. The CDR3 reads CASSRGQNTDTQYF. DNA for the CDR3: TGTGCCAGCAGCCGGGGACAGAACACAGATACGCAGTATTTT.

The chain joins TRBV13 to TRBJ1-2, with TRBD1 matching over 8 bases. J gave up 4 bases and V 5 bases, and 12 bases lay outside the gene matches. The CDR3 totals 16 residues. Germline CDR1 reads PRHDT; CDR2 reads FYEKMQ (reference sequence). In nucleotides, the CDR3 is TGTGCCAGCAGCCCCGGACAGGGAGGGGCACTCTATGGCTACACCTTC. This translates into CASSPGQGGALYGYTF.

The V gene is TRBV7-3, the J gene TRBJ2-7; 8 positions agree with TRBD2. The CDR3 has 14 residues. Germline CDR1 and CDR2: SGHTA and FQGTGA. Trimming cost V 2 bases and J 2 bases; bases outside gene matches: 2. CDR3: CASSLAGGPYEQYF. In DNA form, the CDR3 reads TGTGCCAGCAGCTTAGCGGGGGGACCCTACGAGCAGTACTTC.

The CDR3 here is CASTKNQPQHF. CDR3 sequence (DNA): TGTGCCAGCACTAAGAATCAGCCCCAGCATTTT. V is TRBV28 and J is TRBJ1-5; no clear D gene. V dropped 7 bases and J dropped 4 bases, with 5 bases sitting between them. In germline, CDR1 is MDHEN, CDR2 SYDVKM. This CDR3 has 11 residues.

This chain joins TRBV11-2 and TRBJ2-1; perhaps TRBD2 as D (5 bases). Trimming removed 3 bases from V and 1 base from J, with 7 bases in between. CDR3 length: 14 residues. Germline CDR1 is SGHAT and CDR2 is FQNNGV. The CDR3 bases are TGTGCCAGCAGCTTTCCGGGGTCCTACAATGAGCAGTTCTTC. Translation: CASSFPGSYNEQFF.

V is TRBV20-1 and J is TRBJ1-5; TRBD1 might be the D (5 bases). Germline V gives CDR1 DFQATT, CDR2 SNEGSKA (reference sequence). This CDR3 is 13 amino acids long. V shed 3 bases and J shed 4 bases, with 10 bases lying between them. CDR3 coding DNA: TGCAGTGCTAGTACAGGCACTAATCAGCCCCAGCATTTT. It translates to CSASTGTNQPQHF.

The V and J genes are TRBV4-2 and TRBJ1-3; no firm D call. Germline CDR1 reads LGHNA; CDR2 reads YNFKEQ. V shed 0 bases and J shed 0 bases, with 12 bases lying between them. The CDR3 has 17 amino acids. The CDR3 spells CASSQDYGTRSGNTIYF. DNA of the CDR3: TGTGCCAGCAGCCAAGATTATGGCACCCGCTCTGGAAACACCATATATTTT.

The chain links TRBV2 to TRBJ2-1; D gene unclear. Germline values: CDR1 SNHLY, CDR2 FYNNEI. The germline V and J ends were trimmed by 9 bases and 4 bases, with 16 bases remaining between them. The CDR3 sequence is 14 residues long. The CDR3 is CARKDDSIYNEQFF. CDR3 in DNA: TGTGCCAGAAAGGATGACTCCATATACAATGAGCAGTTCTTC.

V and J are TRBV9 and TRBJ1-2; TRBD1 is a possible D gene (6 bases). Germline loops: CDR1 SGDLS, CDR2 YYNGEE. This CDR3 spans 15 amino acids. V gave up 0 bases and J gave up 3 bases, with 12 bases separating them. The CDR3 sequence: CASSVDDRSHYGYTF. The CDR3 nucleotides read TGTGCCAGCAGCGTAGACGACAGGAGCCACTATGGCTACACCTTC.

The rearrangement joins TRBV18 to TRBJ2-5; a weak D match, TRBD2 (6 bases). Germline assignment: CDR1 KGHSH and CDR2 LQKENI. V lost 3 bases to trimming and J lost 5 bases, with 16 bases between them. This CDR3 has 15 residues. The CDR3 bases are TGTGCCAGCTCACCCGTGGACTATATAGAGGAGACCCAGTACTTC. Its protein is CASSPVDYIEETQYF.

Only one count was recorded for this clone. J is TRBJ1-2 and V is TRBV6-5, with D unclear. The V end was cut by 0 bases, the J end by 7 bases, with 15 bases between. CDR1 and CDR2 from the germline V gene are MNHEY and SVGAGI. This CDR3 is 15 amino acids long. The CDR3 region has the DNA TGTGCCAGCAGTTACTCGGAGGGAACCTATTCTGGCTACACCTTC. Translation: CASSYSEGTYSGYTF.

The V and J genes are TRBV9 and TRBJ2-2; no firm D call. V was clipped by 0 bases and J by 2 bases, with 5 bases between them. The CDR3 has 14 amino acids. Germline assignment: CDR1 SGDLS and CDR2 YYNGEE. Here the CDR3 reads CASSVALNTGELFF. CDR3 nucleotide sequence: TGTGCCAGCAGCGTAGCCTTAAACACCGGGGAGCTGTTTTTT.

This chain links TRBV29-1 with TRBJ2-6; D may be TRBD1 (6 bases). Germline CDR1 and CDR2: SQVTM and ANQGSEA. The CDR3 extends over 14 amino acids. The germline V and J ends were trimmed by 4 bases and 2 bases, with 9 bases remaining between them. CDR3 in amino acids: CSVVGGAGANVLTF. The CDR3 DNA is TGCAGCGTTGTAGGGGGTGCTGGGGCCAACGTCCTGACTTTC.

The V call is TRBV19, the J call TRBJ2-5; tentative D call: TRBD1 (5 bases). CDR3 length: 16 amino acids. Germline V CDR1 and CDR2: LNHDA, SQIVND (reference sequence). Trimming cost V 5 bases and J 0 bases, with 16 bases left between them. CDR3 sequence reads: CASSEAGILDQETQYF. The DNA of the CDR3 is TGTGCCAGTAGTGAGGCAGGGATTTTGGACCAAGAGACCCAGTACTTC.

This rearrangement joins TRBV6-2 or TRBV6-3 to TRBJ1-2; 8 nucleotides agree with TRBD1. The junction had 5 bases not matched to a gene; V was cut back by 0 bases and J by 2 bases. Germline CDR1 and CDR2: MNHEY and SVGEGT. This CDR3 contains 16 residues. The CDR3 loop is CASSYSTRQGNYGYTF. In DNA form, the CDR3 reads TGTGCCAGCAGTTACTCCACAAGACAGGGGAACTATGGCTACACCTTC.

The rearrangement joins TRBV6-5 to TRBJ1-2, with 10 bases lining up with TRBD1. V trimming: 5 bases; J trimming: 7 bases; junction bases outside the gene matches: 10. This CDR3 has 15 amino acids. Per the germline V gene, CDR1 is MNHEY and CDR2 is SVGAGI. The CDR3 DNA reads TGTGCCAGCAGTACCTGGGGGGACAGGGGTGGTGGCTACACCTTC. This translates into CASSTWGDRGGGYTF.

V gene TRBV5-8 combines with J gene TRBJ2-7, with D unclear. Germline assignment: CDR1 SGHTS and CDR2 YDEGEE. Trimming pared 4 bases from V and 3 bases from J, leaving 11 bases between. The CDR3 runs 13 residues. The CDR3 sequence: CASSRSPGYEQYF. For the CDR3, the DNA is TGTGCCAGCAGCCGCTCTCCGGGCTACGAGCAGTACTTC.

The CDR3 protein is CASSQHSTQGIAADTQYF. As DNA, the CDR3 is TGCGCCAGCAGCCAACATTCGACTCAGGGAATCGCGGCAGATACGCAGTATTTT. This sequence joins TRBV4-1 and TRBJ2-3, with D maybe TRBD1 (5 bases). The ends were cut back, 2 bases at V and 4 bases at J, with 22 bases in the middle. CDR1 and CDR2 from the germline V gene are MGHRA and YSYEKL. CDR3 length: 18 amino acids.

This clone was seen more than once but under ten times. The V call is TRBV7-3, the J call TRBJ2-1; TRBD1 might be the D (6 bases). Deletions cut 5 bases from V and 7 bases from J, with 15 bases between. Germline V lookup: CDR1 SGHTA, CDR2 FQGTGA. This CDR3 comprises 14 residues. The CDR3 DNA reads TGTGCCAGCAGCCCATCCAACAGGGCGAATGAGCAGTTCTTC. Translated, it gives CASSPSNRANEQFF.

The V call is TRBV5-6, the J call TRBJ2-2; 7 nucleotides match TRBD1. The CDR3 totals 15 residues. CDR1 is SGHDT, CDR2 YYEEEE, per germline. Trimming removed 3 bases from V and 5 bases from J; junction bases left unmatched: 7. The chain's CDR3 is CASSSRQGQTGELFF. In nucleotides, the CDR3 is TGTGCCAGCAGCTCTCGACAGGGACAGACCGGGGAGCTGTTTTTT.

This chain's CDR3 is CASSFNPAGLGEQYF. CDR3 DNA: TGTGCCAGCAGTTTTAATCCAGCAGGGCTGGGCGAGCAGTACTTC. V and J are TRBV28 and TRBJ2-7; D might be TRBD1 (5 bases). V was shortened by 3 bases and J by 6 bases, with 18 bases between the two germline ends. The CDR3 sequence is 15 residues long. Germline V gene sequence: CDR1 MDHEN, CDR2 SYDVKM.

This chain links TRBV27 with TRBJ2-5; D gene uncertain. The CDR3 is made up of 13 amino acids. Trimming pared 6 bases from V and 5 bases from J, leaving 13 bases between. The V gene's germline CDR1 is MNHEY and CDR2 SMNVEV (reference sequence). CDR3 nucleotides: TGTGCCAGCAGCCCGGTGAGCCGCGAGACCCAGTACTTC. This translates into CASSPVSRETQYF.

The chain links TRBV5-6 to TRBJ2-5, with 11 bases fitting TRBD2. The CDR3 has 15 residues. From germline, CDR1 is SGHDT and CDR2 YYEEEE. The V and J ends lost 2 bases and 3 bases, in that order; junction bases with no gene match: 3. The DNA of the CDR3 is TGTGCCAGCAGCTTATTAGCGGGGGGGAAAGAGACCCAGTACTTC. Translation gives CASSLLAGGKETQYF. Based on the CDR3 plus reference TRBV5-6 and TRBJ2-5, the full variable domain is DAGVTQSPTHLIKTRGQQVTLRCSPKSGHDTVSWYQQALGQGPQFIFQYYEEEERQRGNFPDRFSGHQFPNYSSELNVNALLLGDSALYLCASSLLAGGKETQYFGPGTRLLVL.

The chain uses TRBV9 and TRBJ2-5; TRBD2 agrees at 11 bases. Germline CDR1 and CDR2: SGDLS and YYNGEE. V lost 4 bases, J lost 4 bases, and 6 bases stayed unmatched. The CDR3 sequence is 15 residues long. The DNA of the CDR3 is TGTGCCAGCAGCCCCGGTCTAGCGGGGGGAGAGACCCAGTACTTC. Its translation is CASSPGLAGGETQYF.

The chain combines TRBV5-4 with TRBJ2-5, with D perhaps matching TRBD2 (5 bases). Germline assignment: CDR1 SGHNT and CDR2 YYREEE (reference sequence). V shed 3 bases and J shed 0 bases, with 9 bases lying between them. The CDR3 spans 14 residues. CDR3 nucleotide sequence: TGTGCCAGCAGCTCCGGACTTTACCAAGAGACCCAGTACTTC. It is translated as CASSSGLYQETQYF.

This chain links TRBV3-1 (or the pseudogene TRBV3-2) with TRBJ1-6, with D tentatively TRBD1 (6 bases). The germline V and J ends were trimmed by 1 base and 8 bases, with 15 bases remaining between them. The CDR3 loop spans 16 amino acids. Per the germline V gene, CDR1 is LGHDT and CDR2 is YNNKEL (reference sequence). The CDR3: CASSQAGSAGDSPLHF. The CDR3 DNA is TGTGCCAGCAGCCAAGCGGGATCGGCAGGGGATTCACCCCTCCACTTT.